This T cell receptor beta chain was sequenced for a study of blood T cell repertoires in COVID-19. Turning to the study itself: T cells, B-cell-depleted T cells, or PBMCs supplied cDNA or gDNA.

V lost 3 bases, J lost 3 bases, and 9 bases stayed unmatched. Germline V gives CDR1 SGHRS, CDR2 YFSETQ. This CDR3 has 19 amino acids. TCRdb keeps only in-frame clones here, not all; method: immunoSEQ multiplex PCR. Of 160,000 or so clones listed, approximately 80% are singletons. Individuals aged roughly 18 to 95 years were recruited from roughly 22 US areas. Donors in Cohort 3 who had recovered were those with two negative PCRs, healthcare professional clearance, or resolution of their symptoms. Material for sequencing was PBMCs or T cells enriched from blood (not recorded which). V gene TRBV5-1 combines with J gene TRBJ2-1; 16 bases agree with TRBD2. The TCR comes from a middle-aged man who had recovered from COVID-19. The DNA of the CDR3 is TGCGCCAGCAGCTCACCGGGACTAGCGGGGGGGCGTTTCTACAATGAGCAGTTCTTC. Amino acid sequence: CASSSPGLAGGRFYNEQFF.